The 29 T cell receptor beta chains given below trace back to one sample, sequenced in a study of T-cell reconstitution after alpha-beta-depleted transplantation in children. A TCRbeta library incorporating unique molecular identifiers was prepared. TCRdb reprocessed the PCR reads with MiXCR, giving one entry per CDR3 protein. This sample has fewer than 150,000 distinct CDR3 sequences, with around 9.8% found just once. The sample in question was PBMCs, mostly from graft donor cells, obtained 180 days after TCRalphabeta/CD19-depleted stem cell transplant. These receptors all stem from a girl less than two years old who had a stem cell transplant for combined immunodeficiency, so the T cells may come from the graft donor.

Only a few counts were recorded for this clonotype. The rearrangement links TRBV6-2 or TRBV6-3 to TRBJ2-5, with a tentative D call TRBD2 (5 bases). Trimming left V 6 bases short and J 1 base short, with 12 bases between. Germline CDR1 and CDR2: MNHEY and SVGEGT. CDR3 length: 14 amino acids. CDR3 DNA sequence: TGTGCCAGCAGCCGAGGGAGTGTCCAAGAGACCCAGTACTTC. As protein: CASSRGSVQETQYF.

This clonotype has more than one count but fewer than ten. The CDR3: CASSLRRQGSVETQYF. The CDR3 nucleotides read TGTGCCAGCAGCTTAAGAAGGCAGGGTAGCGTGGAGACCCAGTACTTC. The chain combines TRBV7-2 with TRBJ2-5; D may be TRBD1 or TRBD2 (5 bases each). V lost 2 bases and J 5 bases, leaving 18 bases between the germline ends. In germline, CDR1 is SGHTA, CDR2 FQGNSA. This CDR3 has 16 amino acids.

V gene TRBV2 combines with J gene TRBJ2-3; no clear D. Trimming pared 6 bases from V and 4 bases from J, leaving 8 bases between. CDR3 length: 12 residues. Germline CDR1 is SNHLY and CDR2 is FYNNEI. The DNA of the CDR3 is TGTGCCAGCAGGCGTTCCCCAGATACGCAGTATTTT. Translating gives CASRRSPDTQYF.

This chain connects TRBV30 to TRBJ1-4; no clear D gene. The CDR3 runs 12 residues. V lost 1 base and J 7 bases, leaving 7 bases between the germline ends. Germline V gene sequence: CDR1 GTSNPN, CDR2 SVGIG (reference sequence). Here the CDR3 DNA reads TGTGCCTGGAGTGCCCGGGCTGAAAAACTGTTTTTT. It yields the protein CAWSARAEKLFF.

This clonotype has more than one count but fewer than ten. V gene TRBV4-2 combines with J gene TRBJ1-5; TRBD1 is a possible D gene (6 bases). The CDR3 loop spans 17 amino acids. Deletions cut 2 bases from V and 2 bases from J, with 16 bases between. Germline V gene data show CDR1 as LGHNA and CDR2 as YNFKEQ. The CDR3 here is CASSQRYNSGGNQPQHF. In DNA form, the CDR3 reads TGTGCCAGCAGCCAAAGGTACAACTCAGGGGGCAATCAGCCCCAGCATTTT.

This chain joins TRBV4-3 and TRBJ2-1; D unresolved. Trimming shortened V by 4 bases and J by 4 bases, and 11 bases separated the two germline ends. Germline V gene data show CDR1 as LGHNA and CDR2 as YSLEER. The length of the CDR3 is 14 residues. CDR3 sequence: CASSPGTFYNEQFF. The CDR3 DNA reads as TGCGCCAGCAGCCCCGGAACTTTTTACAATGAGCAGTTCTTC.

J is TRBJ2-2 and V is TRBV7-2; 12 positions agree with TRBD1. V gave up 5 bases and J gave up 6 bases; unmatched junction bases: 4. This CDR3 is 15 amino acids long. Germline assignment: CDR1 SGHTA and CDR2 FQGNSA. The CDR3 sequence is CASSIRDRGPGELFF. CDR3 bases: TGTGCCAGCAGCATCCGGGACAGGGGGCCCGGGGAGCTGTTTTTT.

In its sample, this clonotype was seen a few times. The chain carries TRBV29-1 and TRBJ2-1, with 13 bases identical to TRBD2. CDR1 is SQVTM, CDR2 ANQGSEA, per germline. V gave up 3 bases and J gave up 3 bases; unmatched junction bases: 11. The CDR3 has 18 residues. CDR3 in DNA: TGCAGCGTTGAGAGTTTCGGGACTAGCGGGATTCGCTACAATGAGCAGTTCTTC. Translating it yields CSVESFGTSGIRYNEQFF.

This clonotype has at least ten counts. The chain combines TRBV30 with TRBJ2-2; D unclear. V lost 3 bases and J 3 bases, leaving 8 bases between the germline ends. Germline V CDR1 and CDR2: GTSNPN, SVGIG (reference sequence). The length of the CDR3 is 13 residues. CDR3 amino acids: CAWRGFYTGELFF. Here the CDR3 DNA reads TGTGCCTGGAGGGGGTTTTACACCGGGGAGCTGTTTTTT.

This clonotype was found a few times. This rearrangement joins TRBV27 to TRBJ2-1; no clear D gene. The CDR3 covers 16 residues. The V gene lost 5 bases and the J gene lost 0 bases, with 14 bases spanning the gap. Per the germline V gene, CDR1 is MNHEY and CDR2 is SMNVEV (reference sequence). Here the CDR3 reads CASSRSGPRSYNEQFF. DNA for the CDR3: TGTGCCAGCAGTCGCAGTGGCCCCCGCTCCTACAATGAGCAGTTCTTC.

This clonotype turned up a few times. This chain links TRBV9 with TRBJ2-7, with TRBD2 identical over 11 bases. Germline CDR1 and CDR2: SGDLS and YYNGEE. The CDR3 covers 15 residues. J was trimmed by 5 bases and V by 2 bases; bases with no gene match: 6. CDR3 protein: CASSVFASGGNEQYF. The DNA of the CDR3 is TGTGCCAGCAGCGTCTTTGCTAGCGGGGGGAACGAGCAGTACTTC.

The V call is TRBV2, the J call TRBJ2-5; 9 bases align to TRBD1. The germline CDR1 and CDR2 sequences are SNHLY and FYNNEI. The CDR3 spans 16 residues. J was trimmed by 5 bases and V by 5 bases; bases with no gene match: 12. This chain's CDR3 is CASSPQQGAIQETQYF. As DNA, the CDR3 is TGTGCCAGCAGTCCCCAACAGGGGGCAATTCAGGAGACCCAGTACTTC. Full variable domain (remainder filled in from reference TRBV2 and TRBJ2-5): EPEVTQTPSHQVTQMGQEVILRCVPISNHLYFYWYRQILGQKVEFLVSFYNNEISEKSEIFDDQFSVERPDGSNFTLKIRSTKLEDSAMYFCASSPQQGAIQETQYFGPGTRLLVL.

This clonotype was seen repeatedly, ten times or more. This chain joins TRBV29-1 and TRBJ2-7; no reliable D call. The ends were cut back, 7 bases at V and 3 bases at J, with 10 bases in the middle. CDR1 is SQVTM, CDR2 ANQGSEA, per germline. The CDR3 is 11 amino acids. CDR3 sequence reads: CSAVVGYEQYF. The CDR3 bases are TGCAGCGCGGTCGTGGGCTACGAGCAGTACTTC.

Details on this clonotype: A read error may be the cause here, since a much bigger clone is one base away. This chain uses TRBV9 with TRBJ2-3, with D perhaps TRBD2 (6 bases). The CDR3 runs to 12 residues. CDR1 is SGDLS and CDR2 is YYNGEE in the germline V gene. The CDR3 reads CSSSVAADTQYF. CDR3 nucleotide sequence: TGTTCCAGCAGCGTAGCGGCAGATACGCAGTATTTT.

The V gene is TRBV5-1, the J gene TRBJ2-2, with 10 bases fitting TRBD2. After removal of 1 base from V and 7 bases from J, the junction contained 10 bases not matched to a gene. Germline loops: CDR1 SGHRS, CDR2 YFSETQ. The CDR3 has 17 amino acids. The DNA of the CDR3 is TGCGCCAGCAGCTTGTCCCTTAGCGGGAGGTTTCACGGGGAGCTGTTTTTT. Amino acid sequence: CASSLSLSGRFHGELFF.

In its sample, this clonotype was seen a few times. A junction end diverges from the germline sequence, so it may reflect a read error. This rearrangement joins TRBV28 to TRBJ2-7; possibly TRBD2 for D (5 bases). This CDR3 has 13 residues. Germline assignment: CDR1 MDHEN and CDR2 SYDVKM. In nucleotides, the CDR3 is TGTGCCAGCACCCGGGGTGGGGTATACGCGCAGTACTTC. Translated: CASTRGGVYAQYF. The whole variable domain, remainder taken from reference TRBV28 and TRBJ2-7, is DVKVTQSSRYLVKRTGEKVFLECVQDMDHENMFWYRQDPGLGLRLIYFSYDVKMKEKGDIPEGYSVSREKKERFSLILESASTNQTSMYLCASTRGGVYAQYFGPGTRLTVT.

The J gene is TRBJ2-1, the V gene TRBV27; 14 bases match TRBD2. The trim removed 5 bases at V and 7 bases at J, leaving 7 bases unmatched. The CDR3 covers 16 residues. The germline CDR1 and CDR2 sequences are MNHEY and SMNVEV (reference sequence). The DNA of the CDR3 is TGTGCCAGCAGTCCCCGACTAGCGGGGGGGCCGAATGAGCAGTTCTTC. Its protein product is CASSPRLAGGPNEQFF.

DNA for the CDR3: TGTGCCAGCAGCCGAGACAGGGTGAACGCAGCTTTCTTT. Protein sequence: CASSRDRVNAAFF. J is TRBJ1-1 and V is TRBV7-2; TRBD1 aligns across 7 bases. Germline loops: CDR1 SGHTA, CDR2 FQGNSA. J gave up 10 bases and V 5 bases, and 10 bases lay outside the gene matches. The CDR3 has 13 residues.

This clonotype has only a few counts. The rearrangement uses TRBV29-1 and TRBJ2-7; possible D gene TRBD1, 6 bases. Looked up from germline, CDR1 is SQVTM and CDR2 is ANQGSEA. V dropped 1 base and J dropped 4 bases, with 14 bases sitting between them. This CDR3 spans 14 amino acids. CDR3 nucleotides: TGCAGCGTTGAAGGGTGGGGGCGAAGTTACGAGCAGTACTTC. Its protein product is CSVEGWGRSYEQYF.

This chain links TRBV29-1 with TRBJ2-5; possible D gene TRBD1, 5 bases. The CDR3 is 12 amino acids. V dropped 4 bases and J dropped 5 bases, with 11 bases sitting between them. The V gene's germline CDR1 is SQVTM and CDR2 ANQGSEA. In DNA form, the CDR3 reads TGCAGCGTTGCCCCAGGGCAGGAGACCCAGTACTTC. Translation: CSVAPGQETQYF.

This clonotype was detected many times. V and J are TRBV29-1 and TRBJ2-1; 11 bases are shared with TRBD2. The ends lost 4 bases at V and 2 bases at J; junction bases unmatched: 10. This CDR3 has 17 amino acids. Germline CDR1 is SQVTM and CDR2 is ANQGSEA. The CDR3 bases are TGCAGCGTTGGCGTAGCGGGAGGGCCCCGCACCTACAATGAGCAGTTCTTC. It encodes CSVGVAGGPRTYNEQFF.

Written as DNA, the CDR3 is TGCAGTGCTAGACTGGGGGTACGGGAGACCCAGTACTTC. Amino acid sequence: CSARLGVRETQYF. The rearrangement uses TRBV20-1 and TRBJ2-5; D possibly uses TRBD1 or TRBD2 (5 bases each). Per the germline V gene, CDR1 is DFQATT and CDR2 is SNEGSKA (reference sequence). Trimming stripped 2 bases from V and 5 bases from J, with 12 bases between. This CDR3 has 13 amino acids.

This clonotype has a single count. V and J are TRBV11-2 and TRBJ2-5; 11 bases map to TRBD2. The V segment lost 6 bases and the J segment 5 bases; nucleotides outside the gene matches: 5. CDR3 length: 14 residues. Germline CDR1 is SGHAT and CDR2 is FQNNGV. The CDR3, as DNA: TGTGCCAGCAGTCCTAGCGGGGGGCCTGAGACCCAGTACTTC. It specifies CASSPSGGPETQYF.

There are a few counts of this clonotype. The rearrangement links TRBV20-1 to TRBJ1-4; D gene uncertain. CDR3 size: 15 residues. Looked up from germline, CDR1 is DFQATT and CDR2 is SNEGSKA (reference sequence). Trimming pared 0 bases from V and 3 bases from J, leaving 11 bases between. As DNA, the CDR3 is TGCAGTGCTAGAGATTCGGGAATCGCTAATGAAAAACTGTTTTTT. Its translation: CSARDSGIANEKLFF.

This clonotype has a handful of counts. V usage is TRBV5-8 and J usage is TRBJ2-1; 11 nucleotides agree with TRBD2. Germline V gene data show CDR1 as SGHTS and CDR2 as YDEGEE. V dropped 4 bases and J dropped 0; count of bases not matched to a gene: 3. The CDR3 has 16 residues. The CDR3 protein is CASSVSGGASYNEQFF. CDR3 nucleotides: TGTGCCAGCAGCGTTAGCGGGGGGGCCTCCTACAATGAGCAGTTCTTC. The whole variable domain, remainder taken from reference TRBV5-8 and TRBJ2-1, is EAGVTQSPTHLIKTRGQQATLRCSPISGHTSVYWYQQALGLGLQFLLWYDEGEERNRGNFPPRFSGRQFPNYSSELNVNALELEDSALYLCASSVSGGASYNEQFFGPGTRLTVL.

CDR3: CASSFNGRGDEKLFF. In DNA form, the CDR3 reads TGTGCCAGCAGTTTTAATGGCAGGGGCGACGAAAAACTGTTTTTT. This chain joins TRBV28 and TRBJ1-4; TRBD1 is a possible D gene (6 bases). The CDR3 is 15 amino acids. V was cut by 3 bases and J by 8 bases, with 16 bases left in between. CDR1 and CDR2 (germline): MDHEN, SYDVKM.

This clonotype has ten or more counts. The chain is built from TRBV29-1 and TRBJ1-1; no reliable D call. The CDR3 is 12 residues long. V was trimmed by 5 bases and J by 11 bases, leaving 18 bases between them. Germline lookup yields CDR1 SQVTM and CDR2 ANQGSEA. CDR3 in amino acids: CSVLFGGSIAFF. The CDR3 DNA reads as TGCAGCGTTCTATTTGGCGGTAGTATCGCTTTCTTT.

The table lists this clonotype with a few counts. The rearrangement links TRBV6-5 to TRBJ1-3; D gene ambiguous. CDR1 MNHEY and CDR2 SVGAGI come from the germline V gene. Deletions cut 2 bases from V and 0 bases from J, with 11 bases between. The CDR3 is 16 amino acids. CDR3 residues: CASSYGSDHSGNTIYF. The CDR3 nucleotides read TGTGCCAGCAGTTACGGCAGCGACCACTCTGGAAACACCATATATTTT.

The chain recombines TRBV29-1 with TRBJ1-5, with 9 bases identical to TRBD1. V shed 4 bases, J shed 1 base, and the junction held 2 bases outside the gene matches. Germline lookup yields CDR1 SQVTM and CDR2 ANQGSEA. This CDR3 comprises 14 residues. In DNA, the CDR3 is TGCAGCGTTGCCGGACAGGGGAGCAATCAGCCCCAGCATTTT. It specifies CSVAGQGSNQPQHF.